Below are 25 T cell receptor beta chains sequenced from a single sample in a study of T cell changes during pregnancy in multiple sclerosis. Produced via immunoSEQ multiplex PCR; TCRdb's table is partial and in-frame only. The sample includes about 34,000 clones, around 90% of them seen just once. The source material was CD8+ T cells from peripheral blood mononuclear cells, sampled in the third trimester of pregnancy. These receptors originate from a female donor with multiple sclerosis, enrolled in a pregnancy study.

V and J are TRBV12-5 and TRBJ2-2; D might be TRBD2 (5 bases). Germline CDR1 and CDR2: LGHNT and FRNRAP. The CDR3 runs to 17 residues. The germline V and J ends were trimmed by 3 bases and 2 bases, with 16 bases remaining between them. The CDR3 loop reads CASGFLHSGDNTGELFF. CDR3 coding DNA: TGTGCTAGTGGTTTCCTCCACTCCGGGGATAACACCGGGGAGCTGTTTTTT.

The genes are TRBV10-2 and TRBJ1-1, with D tentatively TRBD1 (5 bases). Trimming removed 8 bases at V and 8 bases at J, with 12 bases between. Germline CDR1 is WSHSY and CDR2 is SAAADI. The CDR3 extends over 11 amino acids. DNA for the CDR3: TGCGCCAGCGGGGCGTCAGGGGAAGCTTTCTTT. Its protein is CASGASGEAFF.

This clone was counted a single time. In DNA, the CDR3 is TGTGCCAGCAGTTACGGAGAGATCTATGGCTACACCTTC. Amino acid sequence: CASSYGEIYGYTF. V and J are TRBV6-5 and TRBJ1-2; D gene unclear. Germline V gives CDR1 MNHEY, CDR2 SVGAGI. The CDR3 has 13 amino acids. The germline V and J ends were trimmed by 2 bases and 4 bases, with 8 bases remaining between them.

The chain recombines TRBV27 with TRBJ2-1; D remains unclear. V gave up 5 bases and J gave up 12 bases, with 14 bases separating them. This CDR3 is 12 amino acids long. Germline V gene sequence: CDR1 MNHEY, CDR2 SMNVEV (reference sequence). The CDR3 reads CASSPGVAGQFF. As DNA, the CDR3 is TGTGCCAGCAGTCCCGGAGTTGCCGGGCAGTTCTTC.

This chain uses TRBV4-1 with TRBJ1-5; D may be TRBD1 (6 bases). Germline V CDR1 and CDR2: MGHRA, YSYEKL. This CDR3 is 17 amino acids long. The V end lost 2 bases, the J end lost 0 bases, and 14 bases lay between the germline ends. This chain's CDR3 is CASSQPGHSYSNQPQHF. In nucleotides, the CDR3 is TGCGCCAGCAGCCAACCGGGACACTCTTATAGCAATCAGCCCCAGCATTTT.

The chain combines TRBV10-3 with TRBJ1-4; 8 nucleotides align to TRBD1. Trimming at V came to 2 bases and at J to 7 bases, leaving 6 bases not matched to a gene. There are 15 residues in the CDR3. Looked up from germline, CDR1 is ENHRY and CDR2 is SYGVKD. CDR3 loop: CAISEPGQGSEKLFF. The CDR3 DNA sequence: TGTGCCATCAGTGAGCCCGGACAGGGTAGTGAAAAACTGTTTTTT.

CDR3 residues: CASSRTPGQGTDTQYF. CDR3 nucleotides: TGCGCCAGCAGCCGAACACCGGGACAGGGGACAGATACGCAGTATTTT. V usage is TRBV4-3 and J usage is TRBJ2-3, with 10 bases that match TRBD1. The V segment lost 4 bases and the J segment 3 bases; nucleotides outside the gene matches: 7. CDR3 length: 16 residues. Germline-derived CDR1 and CDR2 are LGHNA and YSLEER.

The chain joins TRBV9 to TRBJ2-2, with TRBD2 matching 12 bases. There are 16 residues in the CDR3. With V trimmed by 5 bases and J by 2 bases, 4 bases remained unmatched. Per germline, CDR1 SGDLS and CDR2 YYNGEE. DNA of the CDR3: TGTGCCAGCAGAACTAGCGGGGGGCCCAACACCGGGGAGCTGTTTTTT. Its translation: CASRTSGGPNTGELFF.

The V and J genes are TRBV6-5 and TRBJ1-2, with TRBD1 as a possible D gene (6 bases). The germline V and J ends were trimmed by 4 bases and 7 bases, with 16 bases remaining between them. The CDR3 contains 14 residues. The germline V gene has CDR1 MNHEY and CDR2 SVGAGI. The CDR3 DNA reads TGTGCCAGCAGTTTCGCAGAGGGGGTCGGTGGCTACACCTTC. Protein product: CASSFAEGVGGYTF.

This clone was seen a single time. The chain joins TRBV21-1 to TRBJ1-2; TRBD1 reflects the table's D call only, with no check against the DNA. TRBV21-1 is a pseudogene segment. The CDR3 sequence is 18 residues long. The CDR3 reads CASSKGSIGGGRHYGYTF. For the CDR3, the DNA is TGTGCCAGCAGCAAAGGATCGATAGGGGGCGGCAGACACTATGGCTACACCTTC.

V usage is TRBV7-9 and J usage is TRBJ2-2; maybe TRBD2 (5 bases). Trimming cost V 3 bases and J 4 bases, with 6 bases left between them. This CDR3 spans 13 amino acids. Germline CDR1 and CDR2: SEHNR and FQNEAQ (reference sequence). The CDR3 DNA is TGTGCCAGCAGCTTCGAGGGCACCGGGGAGCTGTTTTTT. Translating gives CASSFEGTGELFF.

The chain uses TRBV10-3 and TRBJ2-2, with D hard to call. Between the trimmed V and J ends, which lost 2 bases and 5 bases, there was a span of 9 bases. CDR1 and CDR2 (germline): ENHRY, SYGVKD. This CDR3 comprises 14 residues. CDR3 residues: CAISEPPRTGELFF. The DNA for the CDR3 is TGTGCCATCAGTGAGCCGCCGCGGACCGGGGAGCTGTTTTTT.

This clone has just one count. CDR3 residues: CAIISGAEAFF. For the CDR3, the DNA is TGTGCCATCATCTCGGGGGCTGAAGCTTTCTTT. This sequence joins TRBV10-3 and TRBJ1-1, with D perhaps TRBD1 (5 bases). The germline V and J ends were trimmed by 7 bases and 6 bases, with 9 bases remaining between them. The CDR3 runs 11 residues. Germline CDR1 is ENHRY and CDR2 is SYGVKD.

The genes are TRBV15 and TRBJ2-2; weak D call: TRBD1 (6 bases). The CDR3 sequence is 14 residues long. Trimming cost V 4 bases and J 15 bases, with 21 bases left between them. The germline CDR1 and CDR2 sequences are LNHNV and YYDKDF (reference sequence). Here the CDR3 reads CATSTPSQGKSVFF. In nucleotides, the CDR3 is TGTGCCACCAGCACCCCCTCACAGGGTAAATCGGTGTTTTTT.

The CDR3 protein is CSVPTRTVNTEAFF. The CDR3 DNA reads as TGCAGCGTCCCCACCCGGACAGTGAACACTGAAGCTTTCTTT. The chain is built from TRBV29-1 and TRBJ1-1; D possibly corresponds to TRBD1 (6 bases). The CDR3 is 14 residues long. The germline V and J ends were trimmed by 6 bases and 0 bases, with 14 bases remaining between them. The germline gives CDR1 SQVTM, CDR2 ANQGSEA. Based on the CDR3 plus reference TRBV29-1 and TRBJ1-1, the full variable domain is SAVISQKPSRDICQRGTSLTIQCQVDSQVTMMFWYRQQPGQSLTLIATANQGSEATYESGFVIDKFPISRPNLTFSTLTVSNMSPEDSSIYLCSVPTRTVNTEAFFGQGTRLTVV.

The chain is built from TRBV19 and TRBJ2-7; 7 bases map to TRBD1. Unmatched junction bases numbered 1, after V lost 1 base and J lost 4 bases. The CDR3 totals 13 residues. The V gene's germline CDR1 is LNHDA and CDR2 SQIVND (reference sequence). The CDR3 DNA follows: TGTGCCAGTAGTATAGGGGACAGTTACGAGCAGTACTTC. It specifies CASSIGDSYEQYF.

The genes are TRBV4-3 and TRBJ2-1, with 14 bases lining up with TRBD2. Losses at the gene ends were 3 bases for V and 3 bases for J; bases not matched to a gene: 1. Germline lookup yields CDR1 LGHNA and CDR2 YSLEER. This CDR3 is 16 amino acids long. Written as DNA, the CDR3 is TGCGCCAGCAGCCAGGGGACTAGCGGGGGCTACAATGAGCAGTTCTTC. It specifies CASSQGTSGGYNEQFF.

The V call is TRBV29-1, the J call TRBJ1-2; 9 bases align to TRBD1. Germline CDR1 SQVTM, CDR2 ANQGSEA. V shed 7 bases, J shed 8 bases, and the junction held 11 bases outside the gene matches. The CDR3 sequence is 13 residues long. The CDR3 sequence is CSAPGTGTGGYTF. CDR3 coding DNA: TGCAGCGCTCCGGGGACAGGGACGGGCGGCTACACCTTC.

The gene calls are TRBV9 and TRBJ2-4; 8 bases agree with TRBD2. The CDR3 consists of 16 residues. CDR1 is SGDLS and CDR2 is YYNGEE in the germline V gene. V lost 0 bases and J lost 1; bases outside the gene matches: 3. The CDR3 DNA sequence: TGTGCCAGCAGCGTAGGCGGGGGGACGGCCAAAAACATTCAGTACTTC. Protein sequence: CASSVGGGTAKNIQYF.

This clone has only one observation. V gene TRBV27 combines with J gene TRBJ1-2; 9 bases line up with TRBD1. This CDR3 spans 14 amino acids. The germline gives CDR1 MNHEY, CDR2 SMNVEV (reference sequence). V lost 6 bases and J lost 5; bases outside the gene matches: 7. This CDR3 is CASRENRGQYGYTF. CDR3 in DNA: TGTGCCAGCAGAGAGAACAGGGGGCAATATGGCTACACCTTC.

V is TRBV6-5 and J is TRBJ1-2; possibly TRBD1 for D (6 bases). This CDR3 comprises 13 residues. From germline, CDR1 is MNHEY and CDR2 SVGAGI. Trimming shortened V by 6 bases and J by 8 bases, and 16 bases separated the two germline ends. This CDR3 is CASSPRDIGGYTF. The DNA for the CDR3 is TGTGCCAGCAGCCCCCGGGACATCGGGGGCTACACCTTC.

This chain links TRBV7-9 with TRBJ1-1; possible D gene TRBD1, 5 bases. Germline V gives CDR1 SEHNR, CDR2 FQNEAQ (reference sequence). Trimming pared 4 bases from V and 1 base from J, leaving 10 bases between. The CDR3 contains 14 residues. CDR3 sequence (DNA): TGTGCCAGCAGCTCCTCCAGGGCGAACACTGAAGCTTTCTTT. It encodes CASSSSRANTEAFF.

This clone was seen a few times. This rearrangement joins TRBV27 to TRBJ1-6; D might be TRBD1 (5 bases). This CDR3 is built from 18 residues. Per germline, CDR1 MNHEY and CDR2 SMNVEV (reference sequence). V gave up 4 bases and J gave up 4 bases, with 20 bases separating them. CDR3 DNA sequence: TGTGCCAGCAGTTCCGTCAGGGCCACGCCACGTTATAATTCACCCCTCCACTTT. This codes for CASSSVRATPRYNSPLHF.

The chain has TRBV29-1 and TRBJ2-7; possibly TRBD2 for D (5 bases). V lost 0 bases and J lost 2, with 14 bases in between. The germline gives CDR1 SQVTM, CDR2 ANQGSEA. This CDR3 has 15 residues. CDR3 sequence: CSVEEIGGPPYEQYF. CDR3 in DNA: TGCAGCGTTGAAGAGATTGGAGGTCCTCCCTACGAGCAGTACTTC.

Comment on this clone: This CDR3 is also generated by other DNA sequences in the sample. The chain joins TRBV6-1 to TRBJ2-1; the match to TRBD2 covers 11 bases. The CDR3 sequence is 15 residues long. Looked up from germline, CDR1 is MNHNS and CDR2 is SASEGT. The ends lost 5 bases at V and 3 bases at J; junction bases unmatched: 3. The CDR3, as DNA: TGTGCCAGCAGTCCTACTAGCGGGGGCTACAATGAGCAGTTCTTC. It yields the protein CASSPTSGGYNEQFF.